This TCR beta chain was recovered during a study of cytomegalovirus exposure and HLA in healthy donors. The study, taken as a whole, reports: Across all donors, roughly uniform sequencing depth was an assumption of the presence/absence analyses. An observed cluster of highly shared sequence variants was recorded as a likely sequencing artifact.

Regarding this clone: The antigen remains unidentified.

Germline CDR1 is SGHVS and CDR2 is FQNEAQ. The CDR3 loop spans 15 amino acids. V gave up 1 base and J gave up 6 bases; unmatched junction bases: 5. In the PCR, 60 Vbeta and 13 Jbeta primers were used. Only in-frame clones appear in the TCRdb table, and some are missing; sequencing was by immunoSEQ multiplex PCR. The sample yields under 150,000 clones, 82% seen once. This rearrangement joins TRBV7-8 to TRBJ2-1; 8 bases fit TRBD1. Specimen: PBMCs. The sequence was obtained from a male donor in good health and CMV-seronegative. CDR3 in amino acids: CASSLVGTGVNEQFF. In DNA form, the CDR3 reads TGTGCCAGCAGCTTAGTGGGGACAGGCGTCAATGAGCAGTTCTTC.